The 6 T cell receptor beta chains presented below share a single source sample, sequenced in a study of shared clonotypes between healthy human individuals. Here immunoSEQ multiplex PCR was the method, and the copy in TCRdb shows in-frame clones only, minus some. The sample has over a million clones; approximately 72% are singletons. The source material was memory CD4+ T cells sorted from blood. Subset indicated: CD45RA-negative fraction. All receptors derive from a young man in good health.

The V gene is TRBV30, the J gene TRBJ2-5; D possibly corresponds to TRBD1 (5 bases). CDR1 is GTSNPN and CDR2 is SVGIG in the germline V gene (reference sequence). The V end was cut by 3 bases, the J end by 5 bases, with 7 bases between. CDR3 size: 11 residues. The DNA for the CDR3 is TGTGCCTGGAGACAGGAGGAGACCCAGTACTTC. Encoded protein: CAWRQEETQYF. The complete variable domain, with remaining parts taken from reference TRBV30 and TRBJ2-5, reads SQTIHQWPATLVQPVGSPLSLECTVEGTSNPNLYWYRQAAGRGLQLLFYSVGIGQISSEVPQNLSASRPQDRQFILSSKKLLLSDSGFYLCAWRQEETQYFGPGTRLLVL.

As to this clone: A far more abundant clone sits one base away, making this likely a read error. The V call is TRBV6-7, the J call TRBJ1-1; D call uncertain. TRBV6-7 is known as an ORF, though its function is uncertain. Trimming took 0 bases from V and 8 from J, leaving 4 bases between them. The CDR3 length is 11 residues. CDR3 protein: CASSYSTEAFF. As DNA, the CDR3 is TGTGCCAGCAGTTACTCGACAGAAGCTTTCTTT.

The chain joins TRBV5-1 to TRBJ2-5; D unclear. The CDR3 is made up of 13 amino acids. Germline values: CDR1 SGHRS, CDR2 YFSETQ. With 4 bases removed from V and 1 base from J, the gap between germline ends came to 8 bases. The CDR3 DNA reads as TGCGCCAGCAGCGGTCAGGTCCAAGAGACCCAGTACTTC. It codes for CASSGQVQETQYF.

This chain joins TRBV7-9 and TRBJ1-5; 10 positions agree with TRBD1. V trimming: 5 bases; J trimming: 5 bases; junction bases outside the gene matches: 9. This CDR3 comprises 16 residues. The germline CDR1 and CDR2 sequences are SEHNR and FQNEAQ (reference sequence). The CDR3 region has the DNA TGTGCCAGCAGCAGGGGAGGACAGGGGGGATATCAGCCCCAGCATTTT. Protein: CASSRGGQGGYQPQHF.

This sequence joins TRBV5-6 and TRBJ2-5, with 7 nucleotides matching TRBD2. The germline CDR1 and CDR2 sequences are SGHDT and YYEEEE. The CDR3 totals 16 residues. The V and J ends lost 4 bases and 1 base, in that order; junction bases with no gene match: 10. The CDR3 sequence is CASSRGGGRGQETQYF. CDR3 bases: TGTGCCAGCAGCCGGGGCGGGGGTCGGGGCCAAGAGACCCAGTACTTC.

This clone was observed once. The rearrangement links TRBV10-3 to TRBJ1-6, with a tentative D call TRBD1 (5 bases). The CDR3 extends over 14 amino acids. Between the trimmed V and J ends, which lost 10 bases and 7 bases, there was a span of 17 bases. Per the germline V gene, CDR1 is ENHRY and CDR2 is SYGVKD. CDR3 sequence (DNA): TGTGCCACAGGGACGGCAGTTGTGAATTCACCCCTCCACTTT. Translating it yields CATGTAVVNSPLHF.